This TCR beta chain was identified in a study of blood T cell repertoires in COVID-19. In the study's own analysis: Reference gene primer amplification gave estimated nucleated cell counts. The protocol was immunoSEQ multiplex PCR, while the TCRdb copy is restricted to in-frame clones and leaves out a portion. V and J calls and clone size are copied from that table; D and trimming were computed from the DNA. The sample holds 100,000 to 120,000 clones, roughly 87% seen once. J lost 2 bases, V lost 5 bases, and 12 bases had no gene match. The germline V gene has CDR1 MDHEN and CDR2 SYDVKM. This CDR3 spans 17 amino acids.

This TCR was recovered from a human donor in a cohort sampled during active COVID-19. The rearrangement uses TRBV28 and TRBJ1-2; 9 positions agree with TRBD1. The sequenced sample was peripheral blood. The CDR3 sequence is CASSLYTGGFGNYGYTF. For the CDR3, the DNA is TGTGCCAGCAGTCTTTATACAGGGGGCTTTGGAAACTATGGCTACACCTTC.